This is a list of T cell receptor beta chains from one sample in a study of monozygotic twins with inflammatory bowel disease. TCRdb processed the 5' RACE reads again and assigns one entry to each CDR3 protein, with no DNA. The sample has more than 300,000 distinct CDR3 sequences. The sequenced sample was blood. All receptors derive from a human donor with ulcerative colitis or Crohn's disease, or a healthy co-twin of an affected twin (not recorded which). CDR3s include the opening cysteine and the closing phenylalanine or tryptophan.

CDR3 protein,V gene,J gene
CSVGSSSLTGTGELFF,TRBV29-1,TRBJ2-2
CASSQYRNTEAFF,TRBV6-5,TRBJ1-1
CASTPQLRGQDTQYF,TRBV10-2,TRBJ2-3
CASSPLDPSGMSDTQYF,TRBV18,TRBJ2-3
CASSKFHLSSYNEQFF,TRBV7-3,TRBJ2-1
CASSLFTTNYGYTF,TRBV7-2,TRBJ1-2
CASSPYTGGSGNTIYF,TRBV7-2,TRBJ1-3
CASSFVETQYF,TRBV7-9,TRBJ2-5
CASSLATDVGAALGAFF,TRBV7-8,TRBJ1-1
CASSPGRGTGNSPLHF,TRBV5-1,TRBJ1-6
CSVLDRAIGTYEQYF,TRBV29-1,TRBJ2-7